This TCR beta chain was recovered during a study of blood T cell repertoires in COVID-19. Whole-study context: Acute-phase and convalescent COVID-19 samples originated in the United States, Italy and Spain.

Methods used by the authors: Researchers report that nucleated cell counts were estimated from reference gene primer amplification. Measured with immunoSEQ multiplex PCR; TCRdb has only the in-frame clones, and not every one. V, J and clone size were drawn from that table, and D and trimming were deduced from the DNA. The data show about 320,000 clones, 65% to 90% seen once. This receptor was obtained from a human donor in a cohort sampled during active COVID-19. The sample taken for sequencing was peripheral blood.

CDR3 sequence: CASSLGTDKAFF. CDR3 coding DNA: TGTGCCAGCAGCTTAGGCACCGACAAAGCTTTCTTT. This chain joins TRBV13 and TRBJ1-1; no definite D call. The CDR3 is 12 residues long. CDR1 and CDR2 from the germline V gene are PRHDT and FYEKMQ (reference sequence). V gave up 0 bases and J gave up 9 bases, with 8 bases separating them.